Each of the 25 T cell receptor beta chains below was sequenced from the same sample in a study of cytomegalovirus exposure and HLA in healthy donors. PCR was performed using 60 Vbeta and 13 Jbeta primers. The protocol was immunoSEQ multiplex PCR, while the TCRdb copy is restricted to in-frame clones and leaves out a portion. The profile shows fewer than 140,000 clones, 75% of them singletons. The sample was PBMCs. The source of these receptors is a man aged 35 to 55 in good health and CMV-seronegative.

This clone was counted once. V gene TRBV4-2 combines with J gene TRBJ2-6; 8 bases match TRBD1. V lost 4 bases, J lost 0 bases, and 14 bases stayed unmatched. Germline loops: CDR1 LGHNA, CDR2 YNFKEQ. This CDR3 is built from 20 residues. The CDR3 DNA follows: TGTGCCAGCAGCCTCCGACCGGCGAGACAGGGGCTCTCTGGGGCCAACGTCCTGACTTTC. Its protein is CASSLRPARQGLSGANVLTF.

This clone has only one observation. This likely comes from a read error, as the CDR3 has no conserved phenylalanine or tryptophan at its end. This rearrangement joins TRBV5-6 to TRBJ1-2; unclear D gene. This CDR3 spans 13 amino acids. The V end was cut by 0 bases, the J end by 2 bases, with 5 bases between. The germline gives CDR1 SGHDT, CDR2 YYEEEE. CDR3 loop: CASSLVSNYGYTL. The CDR3 DNA reads TGTGCCAGCAGCTTGGTATCAAACTATGGCTACACCCTC.

The chain links TRBV4-2 to TRBJ1-2; D may be TRBD1 (6 bases). The ends were cut back, 4 bases at V and 4 bases at J, with 16 bases in the middle. The CDR3 spans 15 residues. The V gene's germline CDR1 is LGHNA and CDR2 YNFKEQ. The CDR3 DNA is TGTGCCAGCAGCCCACCAGGGGCAGGGCCCTATGGCTACACCTTC. It specifies CASSPPGAGPYGYTF.

This clone has a handful of counts. J is TRBJ2-7 and V is TRBV28, with D hard to call. Germline values: CDR1 MDHEN, CDR2 SYDVKM. The V end was cut by 3 bases, the J end by 6 bases, with 12 bases between. The CDR3 is 13 residues long. The CDR3 region is CASSFSTSSEQYF. The CDR3 nucleotides read TGTGCCAGCAGTTTCTCCACCTCTAGCGAGCAGTACTTC.

The rearrangement uses TRBV2 and TRBJ2-7, with a tentative D call TRBD2 (6 bases). V shed 2 bases and J shed 3 bases, with 11 bases lying between them. The CDR3 extends over 14 amino acids. Germline CDR1 reads SNHLY; CDR2 reads FYNNEI. CDR3 in amino acids: CASSESRGVYEQYF. CDR3 sequence (DNA): TGTGCCAGCAGTGAATCCCGCGGGGTCTACGAGCAGTACTTC.

The chain carries TRBV19 and TRBJ2-6; tentative D call: TRBD2 (6 bases). The germline V and J ends were trimmed by 10 bases and 0 bases, with 22 bases remaining between them. CDR3 length: 18 amino acids. Germline CDR1 is LNHDA and CDR2 is SQIVND (reference sequence). CDR3 DNA: TGTGCCACCCATCCTGCGGGGCGGACCAGCTCTGGGGCCAACGTCCTGACTTTC. This translates into CATHPAGRTSSGANVLTF. The whole variable domain, remainder taken from reference TRBV19 and TRBJ2-6, is DGGITQSPKYLFRKEGQNVTLSCEQNLNHDAMYWYRQDPGQGLRLIYYSQIVNDFQKGDIAEGYSVSREKKESFPLTVTSAQKNPTAFYLCATHPAGRTSSGANVLTFGAGSRLTVL.

This clone came up once. The CDR3 bases are TGTGCCAGCAGTTACGGGGGGGCCGGTCAGCCCCAGCATTTT. It specifies CASSYGGAGQPQHF. The J gene is TRBJ1-5, the V gene TRBV6-5, with D possibly TRBD1 on 6 matching bases. Germline CDR1 MNHEY, CDR2 SVGAGI. V gave up 2 bases and J gave up 6 bases, with 11 bases separating them. CDR3 length equals 14 residues.

The chain couples TRBV6-6 to TRBJ1-1; TRBD1 matches at 10 bases. The V and J ends lost 6 bases and 4 bases, in that order; junction bases with no gene match: 11. The germline gives CDR1 MNHNY, CDR2 SVGAGI (reference sequence). The CDR3 length is 16 residues. The CDR3 DNA reads TGTGCCAGCAGAGCTGGGACAGGGGCGGGAGGCACTGAAGCTTTCTTT. As protein: CASRAGTGAGGTEAFF.

This chain connects TRBV27 to TRBJ1-2, with a possible D match to TRBD1 (6 bases). CDR1 is MNHEY, CDR2 SMNVEV, per germline (reference sequence). Trimming took off 2 bases at V and 2 bases at J, with 12 bases between the two ends. There are 15 residues in the CDR3. The CDR3 sequence is CASSLITGTNYGYTF. Here the CDR3 DNA reads TGTGCCAGCAGTTTAATAACAGGGACAAACTATGGCTACACCTTC.

This clone was picked up a small number of times. V usage is TRBV14 and J usage is TRBJ2-2; 11 bases are shared with TRBD1. This CDR3 spans 18 amino acids. Trimming cost V 1 base and J 4 bases; bases outside gene matches: 8. Germline V gene lookup returns CDR1 SGHDN and CDR2 FVKESK. The CDR3 loop reads CASSQGPRTGGITGELFF. The CDR3 DNA reads TGTGCCAGCAGCCAAGGCCCTAGGACAGGGGGCATCACCGGGGAGCTGTTTTTT.

This clone has just a few counts. The chain recombines TRBV11-2 with TRBJ2-7, with D unclear. Germline CDR1 SGHAT, CDR2 FQNNGV. This CDR3 has 15 residues. V lost 1 base, J lost 0 bases, and 10 bases lay in between. The CDR3 region is CASSLAVVASYEQYF. The DNA for the CDR3 is TGTGCCAGCAGCTTAGCGGTAGTAGCCTCCTACGAGCAGTACTTC.

The chain recombines TRBV18 with TRBJ2-3; no firm D call. This CDR3 has 12 residues. Germline CDR1 and CDR2: KGHSH and LQKENI. V lost 6 bases to trimming and J lost 5 bases, with 9 bases between them. The chain's CDR3 is CASSRSGDTQYF. In DNA, the CDR3 is TGTGCCAGCTCTCGCTCCGGAGATACGCAGTATTTT. The complete variable domain, with remaining parts taken from reference TRBV18 and TRBJ2-3, reads NAGVMQNPRHLVRRRGQEARLRCSPMKGHSHVYWYRQLPEEGLKFMVYLQKENIIDESGMPKERFSAEFPKEGPSILRIQQVVRGDSAAYFCASSRSGDTQYFGPGTRLTVL.

This clone has more than one count but fewer than ten. This sequence joins TRBV5-6 and TRBJ1-6; D uncertain. The CDR3 totals 15 residues. V was clipped by 1 base and J by 7 bases, with 12 bases between them. Germline CDR1 reads SGHDT; CDR2 reads YYEEEE. Here the CDR3 reads CASSLFGLGNSPLHF. The CDR3 coding sequence is TGTGCCAGCAGCTTGTTTGGGCTTGGCAATTCACCCCTCCACTTT.

Concerning this clone: The sample holds other DNA sequences that translate to the same CDR3. The chain combines TRBV5-5 with TRBJ2-5; 9 bases are a match to TRBD1. CDR1 is SGHKS, CDR2 YYEKEE, per germline (reference sequence). Unmatched junction bases numbered 6, after V lost 4 bases and J lost 5 bases. The CDR3 is 14 residues long. This CDR3 reads CASSPDRGGETQYF. The CDR3 DNA reads as TGTGCCAGCAGCCCGGACAGGGGCGGGGAGACCCAGTACTTC.

The chain combines TRBV7-6 with TRBJ2-1, with 9 nucleotides matching TRBD1. With V trimmed by 5 bases and J by 2 bases, 4 bases remained unmatched. Germline V gene sequence: CDR1 SGHVS, CDR2 FNYEAQ. The CDR3 totals 15 residues. The CDR3, as DNA: TGTGCCAGCAGCCGCGACAGGGGGGCCTACAATGAGCAGTTCTTC. As protein: CASSRDRGAYNEQFF.

The V and J genes are TRBV11-2 and TRBJ2-7; a possible D gene is TRBD1 (6 bases). Germline V CDR1 and CDR2: SGHAT, FQNNGV. Deletions cut 6 bases from V and 3 bases from J, with 9 bases between. This CDR3 spans 12 amino acids. In DNA form, the CDR3 reads TGTGCCAGCAGACGAGGGGGCTACGAGCAGTACTTC. Its translation is CASRRGGYEQYF.

The J gene is TRBJ2-6, the V gene TRBV4-2; D gene ambiguous. With 0 bases removed from V and 0 bases from J, the gap between germline ends came to 6 bases. The CDR3 covers 16 residues. CDR1 and CDR2 (germline): LGHNA, YNFKEQ. The CDR3 DNA reads as TGTGCCAGCAGCCAAGATGGCACCTCTGGGGCCAACGTCCTGACTTTC. Translating it yields CASSQDGTSGANVLTF.

The J gene is TRBJ1-6, the V gene TRBV4-2, with D tentatively TRBD1 (5 bases). This CDR3 is built from 15 residues. The V end was cut by 0 bases, the J end by 10 bases, with 13 bases between. The germline V gene has CDR1 LGHNA and CDR2 YNFKEQ. The CDR3 region has the DNA TGTGCCAGCAGCCAAGATCAGGGTTCACAGTCACCCCTCCACTTT. It codes for CASSQDQGSQSPLHF.

The chain couples TRBV29-1 to TRBJ1-4; 7 bases are shared with TRBD1. The CDR3 spans 13 residues. V was pared by 7 bases and J by 8 bases, with 10 bases of the junction left unmatched. The V gene's germline CDR1 is SQVTM and CDR2 ANQGSEA. As DNA, the CDR3 is TGCAGCGGGCTGACAGGGTCGAGGGAAAAACTGTTTTTT. Amino acids: CSGLTGSREKLFF.

The J gene is TRBJ2-7, the V gene TRBV9, with 11 bases matching TRBD1. Trimming removed 0 bases from V and 3 bases from J; junction bases left unmatched: 2. CDR1 is SGDLS and CDR2 is YYNGEE in the germline V gene. There are 15 residues in the CDR3. The CDR3 protein is CASSVEGTGGYEQYF. In DNA form, the CDR3 reads TGTGCCAGCAGCGTAGAGGGGACAGGGGGCTACGAGCAGTACTTC.

This clone was seen only once. Sequence at one end of the junction differs from germline and may be a read error. The chain recombines TRBV27 with TRBJ1-1; a possible D gene is TRBD1 (5 bases). Germline V CDR1 and CDR2: MNHEY, SMNVEV (reference sequence). The CDR3 is 15 amino acids. Here the CDR3 DNA reads TGTTCCAGCAGAAGCCTCGACGGACATAACACTGAAGCTTTCTTT. This encodes CSSRSLDGHNTEAFF.

The chain joins TRBV6-4 to TRBJ2-3; TRBD2 aligns across 12 bases. Trimming took 6 bases from V and 5 from J; bases not matched to a gene: 6. The CDR3 is made up of 15 amino acids. Germline CDR1 is MRHNA and CDR2 is SNTAGT. The DNA of the CDR3 is TGTGCCAGCAGCCCTAGCGGGGGGGCCGTAGATACGCAGTATTTT. Translating gives CASSPSGGAVDTQYF.

The chain employs TRBV19 and TRBJ1-4, with a possible D match to TRBD1 (5 bases). V was shortened by 0 bases and J by 2 bases, with 7 bases between the two germline ends. The CDR3 is 15 amino acids. The germline gives CDR1 LNHDA, CDR2 SQIVND (reference sequence). Here the CDR3 DNA reads TGTGCCAGTAGTATAGACAGGGTCACTAATGAAAAACTGTTTTTT. Translated, it gives CASSIDRVTNEKLFF.

This clone was seen only a few times. V usage is TRBV7-8 and J usage is TRBJ2-1; 7 nucleotides match TRBD2. Germline CDR1 SGHVS, CDR2 FQNEAQ. The V and J ends lost 5 bases and 9 bases, in that order; junction bases with no gene match: 4. The CDR3 is made up of 12 amino acids. Written as DNA, the CDR3 is TGTGCCAGCAGCCCCGGGGGGTCTGAGCAGTTCTTC. Its translation is CASSPGGSEQFF.

The chain carries TRBV18 and TRBJ1-1, with TRBD1 identical over 11 bases. The CDR3 runs 17 residues. The germline V gene encodes CDR1 KGHSH and CDR2 LQKENI. The V and J ends lost 3 bases and 6 bases, in that order; junction bases with no gene match: 12. The CDR3 here is CASSPTGQGDRGAEAFF. In DNA form, the CDR3 reads TGTGCCAGCTCACCGACGGGACAGGGGGACCGAGGGGCTGAAGCTTTCTTT. The variable domain in full, completed from reference TRBV18 and TRBJ1-1, reads NAGVMQNPRHLVRRRGQEARLRCSPMKGHSHVYWYRQLPEEGLKFMVYLQKENIIDESGMPKERFSAEFPKEGPSILRIQQVVRGDSAAYFCASSPTGQGDRGAEAFFGQGTRLTVV.